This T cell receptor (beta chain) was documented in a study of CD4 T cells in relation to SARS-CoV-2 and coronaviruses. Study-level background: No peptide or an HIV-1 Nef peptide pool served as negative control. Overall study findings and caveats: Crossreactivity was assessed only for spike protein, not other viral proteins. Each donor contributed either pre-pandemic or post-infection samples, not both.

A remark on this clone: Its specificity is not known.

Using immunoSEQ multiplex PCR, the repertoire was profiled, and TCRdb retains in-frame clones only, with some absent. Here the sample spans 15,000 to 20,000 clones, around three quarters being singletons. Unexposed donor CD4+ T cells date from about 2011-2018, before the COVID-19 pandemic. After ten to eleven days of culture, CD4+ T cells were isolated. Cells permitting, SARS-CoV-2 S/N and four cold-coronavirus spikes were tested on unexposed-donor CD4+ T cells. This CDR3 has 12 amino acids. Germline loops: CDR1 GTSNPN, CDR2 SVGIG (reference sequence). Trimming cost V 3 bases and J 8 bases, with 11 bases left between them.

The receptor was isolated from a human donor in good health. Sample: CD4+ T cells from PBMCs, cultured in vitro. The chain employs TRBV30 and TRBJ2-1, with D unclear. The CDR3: CAWRPTRHEQFF. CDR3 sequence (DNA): TGTGCCTGGAGGCCAACCAGGCATGAGCAGTTCTTC.